Below, 7 T cell receptor beta chains from the same sample are listed, as sequenced in a study of Ad26.COV2.S vaccination and SARS-CoV-2 variants. Sequencing was performed with immunoSEQ multiplex PCR; in TCRdb, only in-frame clones are kept and a portion is missing. Of some 460,000 clones in the sample, 89% are singletons; the top ten hold 1.5% to 2%. Treatment noted: some 20 received Ad26.COV2.S at low or high dose, single or two shots; 5 received placebo; per-sample allocation not given. On day 63 after the first injection, vaccine and placebo recipients gave samples. The sample consisted of peripheral blood, taken in a trial of Ad26.COV2.S vaccine versus placebo. These receptors were collected from a person aged 18 to 59 who received the Ad26.COV2.S COVID-19 vaccine or a placebo.

The V gene is TRBV7-9, the J gene TRBJ2-5; 9 bases match TRBD2. The CDR3 length is 16 residues. Germline V gene lookup returns CDR1 SEHNR and CDR2 FQNEAQ (reference sequence). Trimming at V came to 5 bases and at J to 2 bases, leaving 9 bases not matched to a gene. The CDR3, as DNA: TGTGCCAGCAGCCCCAATAGCGGGGGAGTTCAAGAGACCCAGTACTTC. This codes for CASSPNSGGVQETQYF.

The rearrangement joins TRBV7-2 to TRBJ2-5, with D possibly matching TRBD2 (5 bases). V lost 5 bases and J lost 5, with 15 bases in between. CDR1 is SGHTA, CDR2 FQGNSA, per germline. This CDR3 spans 14 amino acids. The CDR3 region has the DNA TGTGCCAGCAGCGAAGTGGTGGGAGTGGAGACCCAGTACTTC. Residues: CASSEVVGVETQYF.

The V and J genes are TRBV18 and TRBJ1-4; 9 bases are a match to TRBD1. Germline V lookup: CDR1 KGHSH, CDR2 LQKENI. This CDR3 is 15 amino acids long. The J segment lost 5 bases and the V segment lost 4 bases, leaving 5 bases of the junction unmatched. CDR3 sequence (DNA): TGTGCCAGCTCACTACTGACAGGGGGGAATGAAAAACTGTTTTTT. Translated, it gives CASSLLTGGNEKLFF.

The chain joins TRBV7-9 to TRBJ2-1; D gene ambiguous. There are 12 residues in the CDR3. Germline V lookup: CDR1 SEHNR, CDR2 FQNEAQ (reference sequence). Trimming left V 0 bases short and J 8 bases short, with 5 bases between. In DNA form, the CDR3 reads TGTGCCAGCAGCTTAGCTCTTCATGAGCAGTTCTTC. Amino acid sequence: CASSLALHEQFF.

J is TRBJ2-3 and V is TRBV6-6, with TRBD2 matching 12 bases. This CDR3 has 12 amino acids. Germline V gene data show CDR1 as MNHNY and CDR2 as SVGAGI (reference sequence). V dropped 6 bases and J dropped 11; count of bases not matched to a gene: 3. CDR3 sequence (DNA): TGTGCCAGCAGGGGACTAGCGGGCTTGCAGTATTTT. Translation: CASRGLAGLQYF.

The chain links TRBV7-9 to TRBJ1-5; tentatively, D is TRBD1 (5 bases). The CDR3 runs 14 residues. Deletions cut 2 bases from V and 7 bases from J, with 12 bases between. Germline CDR1 is SEHNR and CDR2 is FQNEAQ (reference sequence). Here the CDR3 DNA reads TGTGCCAGCAGCTTACAGGGTGACGAGCAGCCCCAGCATTTT. This encodes CASSLQGDEQPQHF.

The rearrangement uses TRBV5-1 and TRBJ1-1; 9 nucleotides line up with TRBD1. Trimming cost V 7 bases and J 4 bases; bases outside gene matches: 2. Germline loops: CDR1 SGHRS, CDR2 YFSETQ. The CDR3 has 12 residues. CDR3 sequence: CASGTGTTEAFF. The CDR3 bases are TGCGCCAGCGGGACAGGGACCACTGAAGCTTTCTTT.